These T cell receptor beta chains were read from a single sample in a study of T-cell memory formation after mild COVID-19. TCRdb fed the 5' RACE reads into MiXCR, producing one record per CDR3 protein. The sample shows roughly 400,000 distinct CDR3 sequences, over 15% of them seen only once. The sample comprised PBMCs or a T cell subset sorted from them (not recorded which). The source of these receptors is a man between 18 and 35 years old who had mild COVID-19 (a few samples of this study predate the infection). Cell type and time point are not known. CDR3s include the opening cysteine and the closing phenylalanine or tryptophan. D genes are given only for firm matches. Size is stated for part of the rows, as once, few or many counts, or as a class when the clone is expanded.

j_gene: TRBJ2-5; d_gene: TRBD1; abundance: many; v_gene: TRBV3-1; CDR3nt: TGTGCCAGCAGCCAGGGCCTGACAGGGCGCGCAGAGACCCAGTACTTC; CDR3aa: CASSQGLTGRAETQYF
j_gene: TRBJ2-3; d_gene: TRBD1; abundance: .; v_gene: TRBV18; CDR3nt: TGTGCCAGCTCACGGGGACAGGGGGGCACAGATACGCAGTATTTT; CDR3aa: CASSRGQGGTDTQYF
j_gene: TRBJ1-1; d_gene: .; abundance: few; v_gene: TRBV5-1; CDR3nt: TGCGCCAGCAGCTTGGCCGGGCAGTCTGGCACTGAAGCTTTCTTT; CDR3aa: CASSLAGQSGTEAFF
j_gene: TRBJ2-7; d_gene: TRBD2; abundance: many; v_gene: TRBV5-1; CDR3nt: TGCGCCAGCAGCGCGCGGGGGGGCCCGTACGAGCAGTACTTC; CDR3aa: CASSARGGPYEQYF
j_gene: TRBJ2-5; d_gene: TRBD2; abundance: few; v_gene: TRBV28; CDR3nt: TGTGCCAGCAGTACCCCTCGGGGACTAGCGCTATTTCAAGAGACCCAGTACTTC; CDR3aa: CASSTPRGLALFQETQYF
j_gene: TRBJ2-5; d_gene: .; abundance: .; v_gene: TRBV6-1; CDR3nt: TGTGCCAGCACCCAGAATCGGGGGGAGACCCAGTACTTC; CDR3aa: CASTQNRGETQYF
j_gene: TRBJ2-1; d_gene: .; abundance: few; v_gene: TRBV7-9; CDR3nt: TGTGCCAGCAGCTTTTTAGCTATTAGGGAGCAGTTCTTC; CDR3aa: CASSFLAIREQFF
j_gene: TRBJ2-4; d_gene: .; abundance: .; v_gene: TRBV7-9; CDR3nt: TGTGCCAGCAGCTCCAGCCTCGGAAACATTCAGTACTTC; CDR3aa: CASSSSLGNIQYF
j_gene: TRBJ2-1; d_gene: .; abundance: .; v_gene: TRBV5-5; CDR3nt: TGTGCCAGCAGCTTAGATGTCGTGGGGGTATGGTACAATGAGCAGTTCTTC; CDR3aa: CASSLDVVGVWYNEQFF
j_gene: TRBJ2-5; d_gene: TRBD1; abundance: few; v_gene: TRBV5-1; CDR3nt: TGCGCCAGCAGGAAGACAGGGGGAGGTTCGGAGACCCAGTACTTC; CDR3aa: CASRKTGGGSETQYF
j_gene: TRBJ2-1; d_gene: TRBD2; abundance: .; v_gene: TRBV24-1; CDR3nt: TGTGCCACCAGTGATCTGACTAGCGGGGGGTACAATGAGCAGTTCTTC; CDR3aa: CATSDLTSGGYNEQFF
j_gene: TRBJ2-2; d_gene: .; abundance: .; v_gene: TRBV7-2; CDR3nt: TGTGCCAGCAGCCATCAGGGGAAGAAGGCCGGGGAGCTGTTTTTT; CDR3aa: CASSHQGKKAGELFF
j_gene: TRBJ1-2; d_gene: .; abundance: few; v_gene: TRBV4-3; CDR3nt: TGCGCCAGCAGCCCTGATTACCGGGCCAGGGCGAGGAACTATGGCTACACCTTC; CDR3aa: CASSPDYRARARNYGYTF